The present entry profiles one T cell receptor beta chain with its context. Its antigen remains undetermined. Nothing much larger sits one base from this clone, and base qualities are not available. The receptor library was made with multiplex PCR. Data came from an Illumina HiSeq 4000. TCR beta libraries were built with iRepertoire HTBI primers and Arm-PCR amplification of CDR3 regions. Gel purification was performed on PCR products prior to sequencing. The authors' analysis ran thus. Gene usage analysis of CDR3 amino acid clonotypes relied on the roughly 67 TRBV and 15 or so TRBJ segments identified across samples. COPE and FqMerger were used to merge the filtered high-quality paired reads into contigs. BLAST was used to align contigs to the IMGT TRBV, TRBD and TRBJ reference genes, and CDR3 was defined following IMGT. Highly expanded clones were defined as clonotypes with a frequency above 0.1%. Repertoire diversity was measured by Shannon entropy, and V-J evenness by the Gini coefficient. A clonotype found in more than one individual was treated as public. The raw public reads went through TCRdb reprocessing: fastp at Q25, MiXCR clone calling, in-frame beta chains kept. Duplicate CDR3 protein sequences are folded into a single record with the most common DNA and genes. The V and J calls follow TCRdb's processing rather than the paper's. The sample table lists about 430,000 distinct CDR3 sequences, roughly a fifth of them with a count of one. The ten top clones hold about 13% of the sample.

A distance of 14 bases separates the germline ends of V and J, which lose 1 base and 4 bases respectively. Including the terminal cysteine and phenylalanine, the CDR3 comprises 15 residues. Only the CDR3 DNA is retained, 45 bases long and in frame from the first base. CDR1 SGHTA and CDR2 FQGNSA were looked up in the germline V gene. The record originates from a study of regulatory T cells in long-lasting Graves disease (dated by TCRdb to about 2021). Regarding the research as a whole: Persistent Graves' disease was defined as persistently positive TSH receptor autoantibodies together with antithyroid drug treatment for over 5 years. The study was conducted in China and was registered as a clinical trial. Peripheral blood TCR sequencing and RNA sequencing compared persistent Graves' disease patients with newly diagnosed Graves' disease patients. A total of around 35 samples underwent TCR sequencing, from around 13 patients with persistent Graves' disease and 20 patients with newly diagnosed Graves' disease. On average, persistent Graves' disease patients in the clinical cohort had been on antithyroid drugs for around ten years.

The intended sense of this specimen's time point label: persistent/refractory GD, antithyroid drugs over 5 years with positive TRAb. For both TCR sequencing and RNA sequencing, RNA was extracted from PBMCs using TRIzol. The diagnosis of Graves' disease was made according to American Thyroid Association guidelines. Patients were recruited from an endocrinology department in Xi'an, China. Each patient gave approximately 10 milliliters of peripheral blood, collected in an EDTA anticoagulant tube. Ficoll Paque Plus density gradient separation was used to isolate PBMCs, and no additional T cell sorting was done. An Agilent 2100 Bioanalyzer and agarose gel were used to check RNA quality, and a NanoDrop 2000 was used to measure RNA concentration. The paper as a whole reports these results and caveats: TRBV28, TRBJ1-2 and TRBJ2-5 were preferentially used in persistent disease, while TRBV20-1 and TRBJ2-1 were favored in newly diagnosed disease. Compared with newly diagnosed patients, patients with persistent Graves' disease had lower TCR Shannon entropy and fewer highly expanded clones, which suggests clonal expansion. Sequencing and analysis were restricted to the TCR beta chain. Only peripheral blood was studied, because thyroid tissue, the primary lesion, was inaccessible. The authors noted that the small sample size was a limitation that may lower accuracy. A larger number of public clonotypes was shared among persistent patients (about 2,700) than among newly diagnosed patients (over 850).

This material consisted of peripheral blood mononuclear cells (PBMCs), taken when the disease was refractory, from a patient treated with antithyroid drugs. The sequence is built from TRBV7-2 and TRBJ2-7; TRBD1 could be the D gene, as 5 bases match. The clonotype was recovered from a female donor with Graves disease. The CDR3 region has the sequence CASSLGGFGAYEQYF. The DNA is as follows: TGTGCCAGCAGCTTAGGGGGATTTGGGGCTTACGAGCAGTACTTC. Joined to the reference TRBV7-2 and TRBJ2-7 proteins, this CDR3 gives the full variable domain: GAGVSQSPSNKVTEKGKDVELRCDPISGHTALYWYRQSLGQGLEFLIYFQGNSAPDKSGLPSDRFSAERTGGSVSTLTIQRTQQEDSAVYLCASSLGGFGAYEQYFGPGTRLTVT.